The 32 T cell receptor beta chains below were found in one sample sequenced in a study of immune heterogeneity within non-small cell lung tumors. Multiplex PCR with 32 V and 13 J primers amplified TCR beta CDR3. TCRdb re-called the multiplex PCR reads with MiXCR, one entry per CDR3 protein. The sample lists about 2,800 distinct CDR3 sequences; less than 60% were seen once. Bulk tumor genomic DNA was the template, and each sample received 450 to 650 ng. Several biopsies were spaced far apart within each primary tumor and obtained as surgery took place. Patients went through curative surgery, and their non-small cell lung cancer was untreated and newly diagnosed. The sequenced material came from lung tumor tissue. These receptors were obtained from a man in his 60s with non-small cell lung cancer.

The chain uses TRBV6-2 or TRBV6-3 and TRBJ1-5, with D perhaps matching TRBD1 (6 bases). This CDR3 spans 17 amino acids. V lost 2 bases, J lost 4 bases, and 18 bases lay in between. Germline V gene lookup returns CDR1 MNHEY and CDR2 SVGEGT. CDR3 bases: TGTGCCAGCAGTTACCGGCAGGGGTATTCCCTAAATCAGCCCCAGCATTTT. Translation: CASSYRQGYSLNQPQHF.

The V gene is TRBV7-9, the J gene TRBJ2-1, with 11 positions matching TRBD1. Looked up from germline, CDR1 is SEHNR and CDR2 is FQNEAQ (reference sequence). The trim removed 6 bases at V and 7 bases at J, leaving 8 bases unmatched. The CDR3 loop spans 15 amino acids. The CDR3 bases are TGTGCCAGCAGTCGGACAGGGGGCCGAAGGAATGAGCAGTTCTTC. This codes for CASSRTGGRRNEQFF.

This clonotype was observed a single time. The chain couples TRBV15 to TRBJ2-3; D unclear. V was clipped by 5 bases and J by 8 bases, with 17 bases between them. This CDR3 spans 14 amino acids. From germline, CDR1 is LNHNV and CDR2 YYDKDF (reference sequence). Here the CDR3 reads CATSAVGARSTQYF. CDR3 DNA: TGTGCCACCAGCGCAGTCGGTGCGCGCTCTACGCAGTATTTT.

The sample holds a few counts of this clonotype. The rearrangement joins TRBV2 to TRBJ2-7; 10 bases map to TRBD2. The germline CDR1 and CDR2 sequences are SNHLY and FYNNEI. Trimming took 1 base from V and 5 from J; bases not matched to a gene: 11. This CDR3 spans 17 amino acids. The CDR3 coding sequence is TGTGCCAGCAGTGAAGGGGGGGCCCTAGCGGGAGTCGACGAGCAGTACTTC. Translated, it gives CASSEGGALAGVDEQYF.

The chain couples TRBV4-1 to TRBJ2-1; D uncertain. Germline CDR1 MGHRA, CDR2 YSYEKL. CDR3 size: 13 residues. Trimming stripped 0 bases from V and 11 bases from J, with 11 bases between. CDR3 protein: CASSQDPIPQQFF. The CDR3 DNA sequence: TGCGCCAGCAGCCAAGATCCCATACCCCAGCAGTTCTTC.

This sequence joins TRBV6-2 or TRBV6-3 and TRBJ2-6; D is unclear. The V gene lost 3 bases and the J gene lost 0 bases, with 15 bases spanning the gap. Germline V gene lookup returns CDR1 MNHEY and CDR2 SVGEGT. The CDR3 has 18 residues. CDR3 loop: CASSYRFASVSGANVLTF. The CDR3 nucleotides read TGTGCCAGCAGTTATAGGTTTGCGTCAGTCTCTGGGGCCAACGTCCTGACTTTC.

This rearrangement joins TRBV19 to TRBJ2-2; 9 nucleotides align to TRBD1. Germline CDR1 and CDR2: LNHDA and SQIVND (reference sequence). The CDR3 length is 17 residues. Unmatched junction bases numbered 18, after V lost 10 bases and J lost 6 bases. CDR3 coding DNA: TGTGCCATACAAAAACGTCCCGGGACAGGGTCCCCCGGGGAGCTGTTTTTT. Translating it yields CAIQKRPGTGSPGELFF. Combining the CDR3 with reference TRBV19 and TRBJ2-2 gives the whole variable domain DGGITQSPKYLFRKEGQNVTLSCEQNLNHDAMYWYRQDPGQGLRLIYYSQIVNDFQKGDIAEGYSVSREKKESFPLTVTSAQKNPTAFYLCAIQKRPGTGSPGELFFGEGSRLTVL.

CDR3 amino acids: CASSFRSGANVLTF. The CDR3 DNA reads TGTGCCAGCAGTTTCCGCTCTGGGGCCAACGTCCTGACTTTC. The chain has TRBV28 and TRBJ2-6; no reliable D call. The CDR3 is made up of 14 amino acids. Germline CDR1 is MDHEN and CDR2 is SYDVKM. Trimming removed 3 bases at V and 0 bases at J, with 3 bases between. The variable domain in full, completed from reference TRBV28 and TRBJ2-6, reads DVKVTQSSRYLVKRTGEKVFLECVQDMDHENMFWYRQDPGLGLRLIYFSYDVKMKEKGDIPEGYSVSREKKERFSLILESASTNQTSMYLCASSFRSGANVLTFGAGSRLTVL.

The chain has TRBV30 and TRBJ2-1; 10 nucleotides match TRBD2. The CDR3 covers 14 residues. The ends lost 1 base at V and 7 bases at J; junction bases unmatched: 4. Germline V gene data show CDR1 as GTSNPN and CDR2 as SVGIG (reference sequence). CDR3 DNA: TGTGCCTGGAGTGCCGGGACTAGCGATAATGAGCAGTTCTTC. Translation gives CAWSAGTSDNEQFF.

As regards this clonotype: The junction differs from germline at one of its ends, possibly a read error. The V and J genes are TRBV7-8 and TRBJ1-6; 7 bases fit TRBD1. The germline V gene has CDR1 SGHVS and CDR2 FQNEAQ. This CDR3 spans 17 amino acids. The chain's CDR3 is CASSLASGTANNPPLHF. The DNA for the CDR3 is TGTGCCAGCAGCTTAGCGTCCGGGACAGCAAATAATCCACCCCTCCACTTT.

The rearrangement joins TRBV24-1 to TRBJ1-2; 8 bases align to TRBD1. Germline V gene lookup returns CDR1 KGHDR and CDR2 SFDVKD. The V gene end was trimmed by 7 bases and the J gene end by 7 bases; junction bases not matched to a gene: 4. CDR3 length: 12 amino acids. Here the CDR3 reads CATRDRGAGYTF. CDR3 nucleotide sequence: TGTGCCACCAGAGACAGGGGAGCTGGCTACACCTTC.

J is TRBJ2-6 and V is TRBV5-1, with TRBD1 identical over 7 bases. The CDR3 loop spans 15 amino acids. V was pared by 5 bases and J by 1 base, with 3 bases of the junction left unmatched. CDR1 and CDR2 (germline): SGHRS, YFSETQ. The CDR3 DNA follows: TGCGCCAGCAGTCTACAGGGGTCTGGGGCCAACGTCCTGACTTTC. The encoded protein is CASSLQGSGANVLTF.

The V gene is TRBV5-1, the J gene TRBJ2-7; 12 bases are a match to TRBD2. CDR1 is SGHRS, CDR2 YFSETQ, per germline. V was clipped by 0 bases and J by 7 bases; unmatched bases: 2. This CDR3 has 14 residues. CDR3 amino acids: CASSLGLAGVEQYF. DNA of the CDR3: TGCGCCAGCAGCTTGGGACTAGCGGGAGTTGAGCAGTACTTC.

The rearrangement joins TRBV12-3 or TRBV12-4 to TRBJ1-2, with 7 bases identical to TRBD1. V lost 6 bases, J lost 5 bases, and 12 bases stayed unmatched. This CDR3 contains 15 residues. CDR3 bases: TGTGCCAGCAGCTCCAATCCGACAGGGATTTATGGCTACACCTTC. Translating it yields CASSSNPTGIYGYTF.

The V gene is TRBV7-8, the J gene TRBJ1-5; no clear D. This CDR3 contains 12 residues. Trimming removed 2 bases at V and 6 bases at J, with 5 bases between. Germline V gene lookup returns CDR1 SGHVS and CDR2 FQNEAQ. The CDR3 loop reads CASSLYSQPQHF. The CDR3 DNA reads TGTGCCAGCAGCTTATATTCTCAGCCCCAGCATTTT.

The table lists this clonotype with a few counts. The chain uses TRBV19 and TRBJ1-5; D call uncertain. V lost 7 bases, J lost 3 bases, and 16 bases lay in between. The CDR3 is 15 amino acids. CDR1 and CDR2 (germline): LNHDA, SQIVND (reference sequence). The CDR3, as DNA: TGTGCCAGTAAGGTTGCTTTAGATGACAATCAGCCCCAGCATTTT. Its protein is CASKVALDDNQPQHF.

This clonotype has only a few counts. The chain joins TRBV7-8 to TRBJ2-7, with 9 bases fitting TRBD1. Germline loops: CDR1 SGHVS, CDR2 FQNEAQ. Trimming at V came to 1 base and at J to 1 base, leaving 2 bases not matched to a gene. The CDR3 loop spans 15 amino acids. The CDR3 reads CASSLEGTGSYEQYF. Here the CDR3 DNA reads TGTGCCAGCAGCTTAGAGGGGACAGGGTCCTACGAGCAGTACTTC.

This sequence joins TRBV2 and TRBJ2-7, with 11 bases identical to TRBD1. The ends lost 2 bases at V and 7 bases at J; junction bases unmatched: 10. The CDR3 spans 16 residues. The V gene's germline CDR1 is SNHLY and CDR2 FYNNEI. CDR3 loop: CASSESAGQGVWEQYF. In DNA form, the CDR3 reads TGTGCCAGCAGTGAATCGGCGGGACAGGGGGTTTGGGAGCAGTACTTC.

This clonotype was found a few times. The chain is built from TRBV12-3 or TRBV12-4 and TRBJ2-3; no firm D call. Trimming pared 6 bases from V and 1 base from J, leaving 14 bases between. CDR3 length: 15 amino acids. CDR3 region: CASSRVGVRTDTQYF. The CDR3 DNA sequence: TGTGCCAGCAGCCGGGTTGGCGTCCGCACAGATACGCAGTATTTT.

CDR3 sequence: CASRDGLAGYNEQFF. In DNA, the CDR3 is TGTGCCAGCAGAGACGGACTAGCGGGTTACAATGAGCAGTTCTTC. J is TRBJ2-1 and V is TRBV2, with 11 positions matching TRBD2. V dropped 6 bases and J dropped 4; count of bases not matched to a gene: 5. Germline V gene data show CDR1 as SNHLY and CDR2 as FYNNEI. This CDR3 is 15 amino acids long.

V gene TRBV29-1 combines with J gene TRBJ1-2, with D maybe TRBD1 (5 bases). Germline values: CDR1 SQVTM, CDR2 ANQGSEA. This CDR3 contains 11 residues. V lost 6 bases, J lost 8 bases, and 13 bases lay in between. The CDR3: CSVWGRGGYTF. The CDR3 DNA sequence: TGCAGCGTGTGGGGGAGGGGAGGCTACACCTTC. Full variable domain (remainder filled in from reference TRBV29-1 and TRBJ1-2): SAVISQKPSRDICQRGTSLTIQCQVDSQVTMMFWYRQQPGQSLTLIATANQGSEATYESGFVIDKFPISRPNLTFSTLTVSNMSPEDSSIYLCSVWGRGGYTFGSGTRLTVV.

The V and J genes are TRBV6-1 and TRBJ1-2; 9 bases fit TRBD1. The CDR3 sequence is 11 residues long. The germline V gene encodes CDR1 MNHNS and CDR2 SASEGT. With V trimmed by 4 bases and J by 12 bases, 3 bases remained unmatched. CDR3 protein: CASSGGTGHTF. CDR3 DNA sequence: TGTGCCAGCAGTGGAGGGACAGGGCACACCTTC.

V usage is TRBV30 and J usage is TRBJ2-7, with D possibly being TRBD1 or TRBD2 (5 bases each). Germline loops: CDR1 GTSNPN, CDR2 SVGIG (reference sequence). Trimming shortened V by 1 base and J by 6 bases, and 16 bases separated the two germline ends. The CDR3 runs 14 residues. CDR3 residues: CAWSARAWDGEQYF. In DNA, the CDR3 is TGTGCCTGGAGTGCCCGGGCTTGGGACGGCGAGCAGTACTTC.

V is TRBV6-5 and J is TRBJ2-1; 7 bases align to TRBD2. J was trimmed by 8 bases and V by 2 bases; bases with no gene match: 18. CDR1 and CDR2 (germline): MNHEY, SVGAGI. CDR3 length: 18 amino acids. The CDR3 bases are TGTGCCAGCAGTTACGTCGTTGGGGGAGGGCCAAGTTTCTATGAGCAGTTCTTC. Translation: CASSYVVGGGPSFYEQFF.

The chain couples TRBV6-1 to TRBJ1-1, with 7 bases fitting TRBD1. The trim removed 1 base at V and 8 bases at J, leaving 1 base unmatched. This CDR3 contains 12 residues. Germline loops: CDR1 MNHNS, CDR2 SASEGT. The CDR3 nucleotides are TGTGCCAGCAGTGAAGTGACAGGGGAAGCTTTCTTT. This translates into CASSEVTGEAFF.

The chain links TRBV27 to TRBJ1-6; D not certain. The germline V gene has CDR1 MNHEY and CDR2 SMNVEV (reference sequence). The CDR3 runs 13 residues. The V gene lost 6 bases and the J gene lost 7 bases, with 10 bases spanning the gap. CDR3 DNA sequence: TGTGCCAGCAGGGTTGCATCAAATTCACCCCTCCACTTT. Encoded protein: CASRVASNSPLHF.

The chain has TRBV6-2 or TRBV6-3 and TRBJ2-5; D is unresolved. Trimming took off 2 bases at V and 4 bases at J, with 11 bases between the two ends. Germline lookup yields CDR1 MNHEY and CDR2 SVGEGT. The CDR3 runs 14 residues. CDR3 nucleotide sequence: TGTGCCAGCAGTTACGACATGATAGGAGAGACCCAGTACTTC. Translating it yields CASSYDMIGETQYF.

The chain is built from TRBV19 and TRBJ2-7; a weak D match, TRBD1 (6 bases). CDR3 length equals 15 residues. The germline V gene encodes CDR1 LNHDA and CDR2 SQIVND (reference sequence). V was trimmed by 3 bases and J by 1 base, leaving 13 bases between them. CDR3 protein: CASSMGHQASYEQYF. The CDR3 DNA follows: TGTGCCAGTAGTATGGGACACCAAGCTTCCTACGAGCAGTACTTC.

The chain employs TRBV4-2 and TRBJ2-1; D unresolved. Germline values: CDR1 LGHNA, CDR2 YNFKEQ. The length of the CDR3 is 14 residues. V was shortened by 0 bases and J by 6 bases, with 9 bases between the two germline ends. CDR3 DNA: TGTGCCAGCAGCCAAGATCTAAGGCTCAATGAGCAGTTCTTC. Translated, it gives CASSQDLRLNEQFF.

This clonotype is large by share. The chain is built from TRBV20-1 and TRBJ2-7, with a tentative D call TRBD1 (9 bases). Trimming took 6 bases from V and 4 from J, leaving 16 bases between them. This CDR3 is built from 13 residues. Germline CDR1 DFQATT, CDR2 SNEGSKA (reference sequence). In nucleotides, the CDR3 is TGCAGTGCCGGGGGGGGACAGGGTTACGAGCAGTACTTC. Translation gives CSAGGGQGYEQYF.

The genes are TRBV27 and TRBJ2-6; D is ambiguous. The V and J ends lost 7 bases and 1 base respectively, with 5 bases between them. The germline V gene encodes CDR1 MNHEY and CDR2 SMNVEV (reference sequence). CDR3 length: 13 residues. The CDR3: CASMGSGANVLTF. CDR3 in DNA: TGTGCCAGCATGGGGTCTGGGGCCAACGTCCTGACTTTC.

The chain combines TRBV28 with TRBJ1-5; 8 bases line up with TRBD1. In germline, CDR1 is MDHEN, CDR2 SYDVKM. With V trimmed by 3 bases and J by 5 bases, 6 bases remained unmatched. The CDR3 length is 15 residues. The CDR3 DNA is TGTGCCAGCAGTTTTTGGGACAGGACCGATCAGCCCCAGCATTTT. This sequence encodes CASSFWDRTDQPQHF.